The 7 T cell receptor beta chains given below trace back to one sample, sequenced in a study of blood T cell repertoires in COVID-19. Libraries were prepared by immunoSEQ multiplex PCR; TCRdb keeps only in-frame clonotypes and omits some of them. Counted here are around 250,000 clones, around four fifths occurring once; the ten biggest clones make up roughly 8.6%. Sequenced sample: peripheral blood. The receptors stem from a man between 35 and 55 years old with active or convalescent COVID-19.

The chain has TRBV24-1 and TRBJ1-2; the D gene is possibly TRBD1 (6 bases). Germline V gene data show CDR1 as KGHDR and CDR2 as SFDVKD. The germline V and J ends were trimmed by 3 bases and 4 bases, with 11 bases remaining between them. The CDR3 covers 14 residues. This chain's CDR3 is CATSDPRTVYGYTF. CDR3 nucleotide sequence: TGTGCCACCAGTGATCCTAGGACAGTCTATGGCTACACCTTC.

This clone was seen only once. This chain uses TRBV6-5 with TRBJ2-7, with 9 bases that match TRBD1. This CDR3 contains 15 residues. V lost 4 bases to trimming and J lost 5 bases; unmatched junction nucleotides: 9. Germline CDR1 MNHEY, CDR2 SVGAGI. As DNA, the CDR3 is TGTGCCAGCAGTTCCGCCGGGACAGGGAAACACGAGCAGTACTTC. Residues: CASSSAGTGKHEQYF.

This CDR3 is CASSLAVQVPQPQHF. CDR3 DNA: TGTGCCAGCAGCTTAGCGGTGCAGGTTCCTCAGCCCCAGCATTTT. V usage is TRBV7-2 and J usage is TRBJ1-5; D is ambiguous. The ends were cut back, 0 bases at V and 6 bases at J, with 12 bases in the middle. The CDR3 is 15 residues long. From germline, CDR1 is SGHTA and CDR2 FQGNSA.

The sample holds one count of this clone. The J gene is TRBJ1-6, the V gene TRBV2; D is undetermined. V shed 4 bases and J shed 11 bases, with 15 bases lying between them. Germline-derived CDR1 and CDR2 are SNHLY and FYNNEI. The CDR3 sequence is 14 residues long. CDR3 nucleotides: TGTGCCAGCAGTGGGTCCCGGGAAAAGACACCCCTCCACTTT. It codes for CASSGSREKTPLHF.

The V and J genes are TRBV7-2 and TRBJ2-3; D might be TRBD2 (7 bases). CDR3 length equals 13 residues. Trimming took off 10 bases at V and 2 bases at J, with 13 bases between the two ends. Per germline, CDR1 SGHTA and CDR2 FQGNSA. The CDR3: CAKGGRNTDTQYF. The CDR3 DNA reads TGTGCCAAGGGGGGGCGGAACACAGATACGCAGTATTTT. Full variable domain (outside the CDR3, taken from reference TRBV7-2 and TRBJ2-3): GAGVSQSPSNKVTEKGKDVELRCDPISGHTALYWYRQSLGQGLEFLIYFQGNSAPDKSGLPSDRFSAERTGGSVSTLTIQRTQQEDSAVYLCAKGGRNTDTQYFGPGTRLTVL.

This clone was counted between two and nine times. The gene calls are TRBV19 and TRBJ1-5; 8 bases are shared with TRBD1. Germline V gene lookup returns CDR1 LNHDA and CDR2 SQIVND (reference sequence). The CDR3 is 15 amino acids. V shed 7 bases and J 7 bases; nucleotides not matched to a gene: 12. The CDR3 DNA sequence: TGTGCCAGTACCACCGGACAGGGAGGAAGACAGCCCCAGCATTTT. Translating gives CASTTGQGGRQPQHF.

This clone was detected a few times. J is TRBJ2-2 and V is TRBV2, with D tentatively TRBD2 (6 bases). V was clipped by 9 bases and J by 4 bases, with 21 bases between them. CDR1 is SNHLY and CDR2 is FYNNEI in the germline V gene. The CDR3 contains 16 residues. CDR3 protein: CARQAPSEAGTGELFF. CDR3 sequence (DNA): TGTGCCAGACAAGCACCGTCCGAAGCGGGCACCGGGGAGCTGTTTTTT.